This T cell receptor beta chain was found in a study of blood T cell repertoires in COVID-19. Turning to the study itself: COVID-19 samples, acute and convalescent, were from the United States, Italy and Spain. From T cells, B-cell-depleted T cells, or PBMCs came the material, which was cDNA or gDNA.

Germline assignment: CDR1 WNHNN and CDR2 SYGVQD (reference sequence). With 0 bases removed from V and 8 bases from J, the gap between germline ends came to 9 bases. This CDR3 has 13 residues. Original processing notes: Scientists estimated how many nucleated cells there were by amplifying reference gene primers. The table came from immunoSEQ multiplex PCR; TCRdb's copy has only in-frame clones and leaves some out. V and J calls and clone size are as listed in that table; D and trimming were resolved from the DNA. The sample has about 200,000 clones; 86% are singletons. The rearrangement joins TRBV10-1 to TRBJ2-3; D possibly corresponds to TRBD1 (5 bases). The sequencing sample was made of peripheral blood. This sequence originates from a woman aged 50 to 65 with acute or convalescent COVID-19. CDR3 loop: CASSESGPGTQYF. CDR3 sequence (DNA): TGCGCCAGCAGTGAGTCGGGGCCGGGTACGCAGTATTTT.